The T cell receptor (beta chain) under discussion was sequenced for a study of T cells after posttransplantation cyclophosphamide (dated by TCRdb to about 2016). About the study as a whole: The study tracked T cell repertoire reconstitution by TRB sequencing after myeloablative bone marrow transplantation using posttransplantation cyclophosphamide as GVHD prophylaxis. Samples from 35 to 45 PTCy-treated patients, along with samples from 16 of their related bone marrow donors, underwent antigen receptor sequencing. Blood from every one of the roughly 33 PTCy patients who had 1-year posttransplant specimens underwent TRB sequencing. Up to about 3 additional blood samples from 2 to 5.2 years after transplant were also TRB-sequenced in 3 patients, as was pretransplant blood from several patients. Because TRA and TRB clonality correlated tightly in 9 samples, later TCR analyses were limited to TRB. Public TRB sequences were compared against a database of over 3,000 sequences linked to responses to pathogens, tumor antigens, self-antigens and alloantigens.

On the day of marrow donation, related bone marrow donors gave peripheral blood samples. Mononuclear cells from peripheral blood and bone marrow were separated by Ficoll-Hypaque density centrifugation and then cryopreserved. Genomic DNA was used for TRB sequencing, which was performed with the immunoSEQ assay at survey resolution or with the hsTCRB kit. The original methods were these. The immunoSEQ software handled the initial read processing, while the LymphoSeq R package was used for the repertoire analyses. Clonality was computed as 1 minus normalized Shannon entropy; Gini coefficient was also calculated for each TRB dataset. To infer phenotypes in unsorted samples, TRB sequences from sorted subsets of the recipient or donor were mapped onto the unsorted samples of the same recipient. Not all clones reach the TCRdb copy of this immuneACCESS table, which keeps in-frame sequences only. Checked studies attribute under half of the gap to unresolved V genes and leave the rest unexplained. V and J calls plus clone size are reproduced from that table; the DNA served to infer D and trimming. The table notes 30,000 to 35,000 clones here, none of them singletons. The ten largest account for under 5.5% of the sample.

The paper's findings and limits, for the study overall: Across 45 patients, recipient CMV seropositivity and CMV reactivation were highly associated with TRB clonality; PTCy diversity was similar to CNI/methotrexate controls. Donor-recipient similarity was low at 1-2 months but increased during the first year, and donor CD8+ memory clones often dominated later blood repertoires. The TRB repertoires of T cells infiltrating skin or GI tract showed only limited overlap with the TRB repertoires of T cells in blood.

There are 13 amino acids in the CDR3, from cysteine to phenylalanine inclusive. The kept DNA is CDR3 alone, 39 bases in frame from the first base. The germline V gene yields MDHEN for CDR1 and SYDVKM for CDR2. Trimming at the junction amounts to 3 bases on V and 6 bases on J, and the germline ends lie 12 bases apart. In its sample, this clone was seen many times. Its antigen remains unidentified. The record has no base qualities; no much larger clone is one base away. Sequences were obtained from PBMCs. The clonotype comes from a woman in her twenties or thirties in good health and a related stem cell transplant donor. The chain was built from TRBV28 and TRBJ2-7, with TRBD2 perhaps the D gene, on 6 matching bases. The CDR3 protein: CASSFGGAGEQYF. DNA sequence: TGTGCCAGCAGTTTTGGAGGGGCCGGCGAGCAGTACTTC.